This T cell receptor (beta chain) was recorded in a study of blood T cells in healthy people across ages. Across the whole study: About one barcoded beta molecule was captured per two T cells (by template switching). Findings and limits, study-wide: TCR beta diversity, measured per million T cells, fell in a roughly linear way with age. The study found more naive CD4+ cells and higher diversity in long-lived than aged donors.

This CDR3 spans 14 amino acids. The trim removed 0 bases at V and 6 bases at J, leaving 7 bases unmatched. Germline V lookup: CDR1 SQVTM, CDR2 ANQGSEA. Through a sample-barcoded 5' primer and a J-beta primer mix, a second PCR was run for 7 to 11 cycles. Each cDNA was tagged by a template-switch adaptor containing 12 random nucleotides. Via MiXCR, TCRdb re-called the 5' RACE reads, giving one row per CDR3 protein. In the table there are more than 700,000 distinct CDR3 sequences, about 45% of which are singletons. This clonotype is judged medium-sized. Antigen unknown. The J gene is TRBJ1-2, the V gene TRBV29-1; 7 bases line up with TRBD1. The source material was blood. The receptor was isolated from an elderly man in good health. CDR3 residues: CSVEEGQGGNGYTF. The CDR3 region has the DNA TGCAGCGTTGAAGAGGGGCAAGGGGGCAATGGCTACACCTTC.